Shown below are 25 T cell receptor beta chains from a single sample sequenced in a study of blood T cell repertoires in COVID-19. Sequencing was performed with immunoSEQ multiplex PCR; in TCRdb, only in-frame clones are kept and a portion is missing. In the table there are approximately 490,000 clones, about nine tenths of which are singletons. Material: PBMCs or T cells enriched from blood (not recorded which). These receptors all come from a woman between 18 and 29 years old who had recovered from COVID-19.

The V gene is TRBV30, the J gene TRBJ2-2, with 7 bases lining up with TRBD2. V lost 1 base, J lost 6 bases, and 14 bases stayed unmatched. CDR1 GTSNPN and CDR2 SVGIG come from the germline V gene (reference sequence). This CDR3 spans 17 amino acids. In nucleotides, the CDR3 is TGTGCCTGGAGTGGTAGCGGGTTCCCCCGGACCCCCGGGGAGCTGTTTTTT. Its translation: CAWSGSGFPRTPGELFF.

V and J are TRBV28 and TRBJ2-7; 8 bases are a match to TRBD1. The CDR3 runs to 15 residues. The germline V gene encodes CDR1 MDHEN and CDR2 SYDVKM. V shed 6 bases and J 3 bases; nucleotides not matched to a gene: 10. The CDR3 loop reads CASRSGDRSLYEQYF. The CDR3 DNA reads TGTGCCAGCAGATCTGGGGACAGGTCTCTCTACGAGCAGTACTTC.

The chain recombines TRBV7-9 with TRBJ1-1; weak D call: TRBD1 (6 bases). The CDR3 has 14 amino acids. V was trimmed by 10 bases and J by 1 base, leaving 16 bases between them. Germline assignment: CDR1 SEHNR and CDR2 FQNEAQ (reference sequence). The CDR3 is CATHTGSQNTEAFF. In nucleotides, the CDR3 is TGTGCCACTCACACAGGGTCTCAGAACACTGAAGCTTTCTTT.

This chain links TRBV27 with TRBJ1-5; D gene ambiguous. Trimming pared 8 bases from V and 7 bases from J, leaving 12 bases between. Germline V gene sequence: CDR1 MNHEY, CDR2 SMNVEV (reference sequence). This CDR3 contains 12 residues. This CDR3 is CASANRDQPQHF. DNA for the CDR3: TGTGCCAGCGCGAACAGAGACCAGCCCCAGCATTTT.

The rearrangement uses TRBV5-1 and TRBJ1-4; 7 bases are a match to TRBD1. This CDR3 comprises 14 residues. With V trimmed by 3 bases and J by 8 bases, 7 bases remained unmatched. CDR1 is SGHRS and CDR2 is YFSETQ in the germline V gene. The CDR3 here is CASSSRQGSEKLFF. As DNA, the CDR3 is TGCGCCAGCAGCTCTCGACAGGGTTCGGAAAAACTGTTTTTT. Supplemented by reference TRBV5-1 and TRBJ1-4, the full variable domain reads KAGVTQTPRYLIKTRGQQVTLSCSPISGHRSVSWYQQTPGQGLQFLFEYFSETQRNKGNFPGRFSGRQFSNSRSEMNVSTLELGDSALYLCASSSRQGSEKLFFGSGTQLSVL.

The CDR3 protein is CASSLEQVDGNTIYF. The CDR3 nucleotides read TGTGCCAGCAGCTTGGAACAGGTTGATGGAAACACCATATATTTT. The chain uses TRBV5-5 and TRBJ1-3; TRBD1 might be the D (5 bases). This CDR3 is built from 15 residues. CDR1 SGHKS and CDR2 YYEKEE come from the germline V gene (reference sequence). Trimming took off 0 bases at V and 3 bases at J, with 10 bases between the two ends.

CDR3 nucleotide sequence: TGTGCCAGCAGTCCGAACAGGGGGCGCGGAGTGGACGAGCAGTACTTC. It translates to CASSPNRGRGVDEQYF. This rearrangement joins TRBV27 to TRBJ2-7, with 9 bases aligning to TRBD1. The V gene's germline CDR1 is MNHEY and CDR2 SMNVEV (reference sequence). The CDR3 is made up of 16 amino acids. The junction had 13 bases not matched to a gene; V was cut back by 5 bases and J by 5 bases.

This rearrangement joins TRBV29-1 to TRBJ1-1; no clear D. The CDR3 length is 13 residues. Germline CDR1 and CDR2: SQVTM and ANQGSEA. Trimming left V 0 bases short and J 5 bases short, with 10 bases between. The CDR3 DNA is TGCAGCGTTGAAGATCAGACGGGGACTGAAGCTTTCTTT. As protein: CSVEDQTGTEAFF.

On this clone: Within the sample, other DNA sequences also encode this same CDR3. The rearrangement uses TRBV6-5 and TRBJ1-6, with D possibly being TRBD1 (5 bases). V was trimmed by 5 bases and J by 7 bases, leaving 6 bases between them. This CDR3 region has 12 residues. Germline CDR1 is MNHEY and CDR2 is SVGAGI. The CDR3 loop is CASSRGNSPLHF. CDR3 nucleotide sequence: TGTGCCAGCAGTCGGGGGAATTCACCCCTCCACTTT.

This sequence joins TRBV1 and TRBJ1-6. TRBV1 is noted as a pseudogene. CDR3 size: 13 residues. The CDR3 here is CTSSQGELPPLHF. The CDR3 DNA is TGCACCAGCAGCCAAGGGGAGCTGCCACCCCTCCACTTT.

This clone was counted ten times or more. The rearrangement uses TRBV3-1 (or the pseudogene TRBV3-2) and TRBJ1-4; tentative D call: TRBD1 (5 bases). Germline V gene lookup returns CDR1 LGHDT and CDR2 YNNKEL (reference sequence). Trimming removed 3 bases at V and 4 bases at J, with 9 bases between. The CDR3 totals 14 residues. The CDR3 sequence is CASSHRGDNEKLFF. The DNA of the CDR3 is TGTGCCAGCAGCCACCGGGGGGATAATGAAAAACTGTTTTTT.

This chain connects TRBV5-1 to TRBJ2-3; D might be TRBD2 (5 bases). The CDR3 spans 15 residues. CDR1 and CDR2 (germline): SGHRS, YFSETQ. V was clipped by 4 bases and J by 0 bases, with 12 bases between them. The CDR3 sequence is CASSPYSVSTDTQYF. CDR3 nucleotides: TGCGCCAGCAGCCCATATAGCGTGAGCACAGATACGCAGTATTTT.

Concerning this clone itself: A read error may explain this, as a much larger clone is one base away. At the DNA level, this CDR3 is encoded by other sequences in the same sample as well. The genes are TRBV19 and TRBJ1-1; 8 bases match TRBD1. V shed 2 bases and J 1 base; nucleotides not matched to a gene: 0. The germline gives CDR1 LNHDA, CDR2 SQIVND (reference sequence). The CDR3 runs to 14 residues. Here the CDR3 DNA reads TGTGCCAGTAGTATAACAGGGGGGAACACTGAAGCTTTCTTT. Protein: CASSITGGNTEAFF.

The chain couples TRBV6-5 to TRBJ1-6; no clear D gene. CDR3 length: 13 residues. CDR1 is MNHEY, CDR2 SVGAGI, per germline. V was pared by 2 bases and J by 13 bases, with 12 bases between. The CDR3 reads CASSYGAAIPLHF. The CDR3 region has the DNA TGTGCCAGCAGTTACGGAGCTGCGATCCCCCTCCACTTT.

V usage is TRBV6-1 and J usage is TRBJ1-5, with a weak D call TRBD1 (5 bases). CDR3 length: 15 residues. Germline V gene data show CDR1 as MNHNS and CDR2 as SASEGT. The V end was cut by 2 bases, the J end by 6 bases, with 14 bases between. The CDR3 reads CASSESGGTLQPQHF. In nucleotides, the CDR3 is TGTGCCAGCAGTGAAAGTGGGGGGACTCTTCAGCCCCAGCATTTT.

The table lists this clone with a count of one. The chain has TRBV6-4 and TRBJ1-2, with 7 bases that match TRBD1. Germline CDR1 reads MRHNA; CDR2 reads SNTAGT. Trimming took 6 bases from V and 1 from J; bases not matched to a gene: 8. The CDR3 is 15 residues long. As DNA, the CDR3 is TGTGCCAGCAGCCCTCAACAGGGGATTAACTATGGCTACACCTTC. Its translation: CASSPQQGINYGYTF.

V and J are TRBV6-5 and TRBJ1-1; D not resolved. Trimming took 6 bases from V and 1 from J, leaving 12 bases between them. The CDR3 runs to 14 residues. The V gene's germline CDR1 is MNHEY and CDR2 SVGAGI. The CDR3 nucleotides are TGTGCCAGCAGAAACCGAAAACAGAACACTGAAGCTTTCTTT. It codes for CASRNRKQNTEAFF.

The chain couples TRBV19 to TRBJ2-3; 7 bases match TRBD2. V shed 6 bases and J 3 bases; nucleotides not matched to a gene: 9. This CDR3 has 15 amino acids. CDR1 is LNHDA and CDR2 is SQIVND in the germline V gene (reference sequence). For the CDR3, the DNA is TGTGCCAGTAGCACTCGGGCGGGGGAAACAGATACGCAGTATTTT. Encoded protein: CASSTRAGETDTQYF. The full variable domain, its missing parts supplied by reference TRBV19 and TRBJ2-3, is DGGITQSPKYLFRKEGQNVTLSCEQNLNHDAMYWYRQDPGQGLRLIYYSQIVNDFQKGDIAEGYSVSREKKESFPLTVTSAQKNPTAFYLCASSTRAGETDTQYFGPGTRLTVL.

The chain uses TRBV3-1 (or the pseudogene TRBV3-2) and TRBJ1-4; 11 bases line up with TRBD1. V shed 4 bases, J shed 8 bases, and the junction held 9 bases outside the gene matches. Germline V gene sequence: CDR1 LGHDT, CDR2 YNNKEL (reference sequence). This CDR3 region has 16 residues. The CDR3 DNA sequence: TGTGCCAGCAGCCGAGCTAGGGACAGGGGGTTAGAAAAACTGTTTTTT. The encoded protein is CASSRARDRGLEKLFF.

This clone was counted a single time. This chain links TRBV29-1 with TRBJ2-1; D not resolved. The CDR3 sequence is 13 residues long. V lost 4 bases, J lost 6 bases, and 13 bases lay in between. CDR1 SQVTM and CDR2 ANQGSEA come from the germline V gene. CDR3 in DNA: TGCAGCGTTGCTACGCTATTATCCAATGAGCAGTTCTTC. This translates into CSVATLLSNEQFF.

Here the CDR3 reads CASSLATNEQFF. The CDR3 coding sequence is TGTGCCAGCAGCTTAGCCACAAATGAGCAGTTCTTC. This sequence joins TRBV13 and TRBJ2-1; D remains unclear. The V gene's germline CDR1 is PRHDT and CDR2 FYEKMQ (reference sequence). The CDR3 length is 12 residues. Trimming removed 1 base from V and 7 bases from J, with 5 bases in between. Full variable domain (missing parts from reference TRBV13 and TRBJ2-1): AAGVIQSPRHLIKEKRETATLKCYPIPRHDTVYWYQQGPGQDPQFLISFYEKMQSDKGSIPDRFSAQQFSDYHSELNMSSLELGDSALYFCASSLATNEQFFGPGTRLTVL.

The CDR3 loop is CASSLSRGSDQPQHF. CDR3 sequence (DNA): TGTGCCAGCAGCTTGAGCAGGGGCTCTGATCAGCCCCAGCATTTT. The chain carries TRBV5-6 and TRBJ1-5, with D possibly being TRBD1 (6 bases). Trimming took 1 base from V and 5 from J, leaving 13 bases between them. The CDR3 spans 15 residues. CDR1 is SGHDT, CDR2 YYEEEE, per germline.

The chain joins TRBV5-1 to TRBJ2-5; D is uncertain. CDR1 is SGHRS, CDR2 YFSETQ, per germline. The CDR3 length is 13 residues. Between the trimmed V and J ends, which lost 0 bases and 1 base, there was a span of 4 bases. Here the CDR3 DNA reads TGCGCCAGCAGCTTGGGTAGCCAAGAGACCCAGTACTTC. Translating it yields CASSLGSQETQYF.

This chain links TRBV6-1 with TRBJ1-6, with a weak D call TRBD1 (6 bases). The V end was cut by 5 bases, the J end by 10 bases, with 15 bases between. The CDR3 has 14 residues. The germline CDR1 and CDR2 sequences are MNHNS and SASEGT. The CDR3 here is CASSYLQTGSPLHF. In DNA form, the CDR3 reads TGTGCCAGCAGTTATCTTCAGACAGGATCACCCCTCCACTTT.

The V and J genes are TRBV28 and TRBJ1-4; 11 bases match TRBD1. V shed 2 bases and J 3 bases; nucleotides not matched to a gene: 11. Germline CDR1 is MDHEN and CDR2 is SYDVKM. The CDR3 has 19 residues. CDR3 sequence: CASSLPGQGADSSNEKLFF. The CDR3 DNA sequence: TGTGCCAGCAGTTTACCTGGACAGGGGGCCGATAGCTCTAATGAAAAACTGTTTTTT.